Listed below are T cell receptor beta chains from one sample, sequenced in a study of blood T cell repertoires in COVID-19. TCRdb keeps only in-frame clones here, not all; method: immunoSEQ multiplex PCR. The sample contains about 84,000 clones, around 79% of which appear only once. Material for sequencing was peripheral blood. The receptors stem from a man between 45 and 60 years old with active or convalescent COVID-19. CDR3s include the opening cysteine and the closing phenylalanine or tryptophan. The order of the fields is clone size, J gene, D gene, V gene, CDR3 DNA, CDR3 protein. D genes are given only for firm matches. Not every row has a clone size; where given, it reads once, few, many or a size class.

clone_size: many
j_call: TRBJ2-2
d_call: -
v_call: TRBV5-1
cdr3_nt: TGCGCCAGCAGCTTGGATCCAAACACCGGGGAGCTGTTTTTT
cdr3_aa: CASSLDPNTGELFF

clone_size: -
j_call: TRBJ2-5
d_call: -
v_call: TRBV27
cdr3_nt: TGTGCCAGCAGTTTTAACGGGGTCAGTGGAGAGACCCAGTACTTC
cdr3_aa: CASSFNGVSGETQYF

clone_size: -
j_call: TRBJ2-5
d_call: TRBD2
v_call: TRBV10-1
cdr3_nt: TGCGCCAGCAGTCCCTTAGCGGGGGTGGGGGAGACCCAGTACTTC
cdr3_aa: CASSPLAGVGETQYF

clone_size: once
j_call: TRBJ1-2
d_call: -
v_call: TRBV19
cdr3_nt: TGTGCCAGCATCTCGAAGGGCAGGGGTGACTATGGCTACACCTTC
cdr3_aa: CASISKGRGDYGYTF

clone_size: once
j_call: TRBJ1-1
d_call: -
v_call: TRBV5-6
cdr3_nt: TGTGCCAGCAGCTTGGGGGACCTGAGGGGAGGGAACACTGAAGCTTTCTTT
cdr3_aa: CASSLGDLRGGNTEAFF

clone_size: -
j_call: TRBJ1-3
d_call: -
v_call: TRBV5-1
cdr3_nt: TGCGCCAGCAGCTTGGGGGGGCGGCCTGGAAACACCATATATTTT
cdr3_aa: CASSLGGRPGNTIYF

clone_size: -
j_call: TRBJ2-5
d_call: TRBD2
v_call: TRBV5-6
cdr3_nt: TGTGCCAGCAGCCCGCTAACTAGCGGGGGGGAGACCCAGTACTTC
cdr3_aa: CASSPLTSGGETQYF

clone_size: once
j_call: TRBJ1-5
d_call: TRBD1
v_call: TRBV3-1/TRBV3-2
cdr3_nt: TGTGCCAGCAGCTACCTCAGGGGGCCCAGCAATCAGCCCCAGCATTTT
cdr3_aa: CASSYLRGPSNQPQHF

clone_size: -
j_call: TRBJ2-3
d_call: -
v_call: TRBV5-1
cdr3_nt: TGCGCCAGCAGCAGCTTTCGCACAGATACGCAGTATTTT
cdr3_aa: CASSSFRTDTQYF

clone_size: -
j_call: TRBJ2-5
d_call: -
v_call: TRBV11-2
cdr3_nt: TGTGCCAGCGGGCCCCAGGGGGAGACCCAGTACTTC
cdr3_aa: CASGPQGETQYF

clone_size: once
j_call: TRBJ1-2
d_call: TRBD1
v_call: TRBV5-6
cdr3_nt: TGTGCCAGCAGCTTGTGGACAGGGCCTTTGGGAGGCTACACCTTC
cdr3_aa: CASSLWTGPLGGYTF

clone_size: -
j_call: TRBJ1-1
d_call: -
v_call: TRBV10-3
cdr3_nt: TGTGCCATCAGCGAAGCACGGGGTCCCACCACTGAAGCTTTCTTT
cdr3_aa: CAISEARGPTTEAFF

clone_size: once
j_call: TRBJ2-5
d_call: -
v_call: TRBV5-4
cdr3_nt: TGTGCCAGCAGCTTGGGGGGGCGGAAGGAGACCCAGTACTTC
cdr3_aa: CASSLGGRKETQYF

clone_size: few
j_call: TRBJ1-2
d_call: TRBD1
v_call: TRBV29-1
cdr3_nt: TGCAGCGTTGAAGGGGACAGGGTCAAAAATGGCTACACCTTC
cdr3_aa: CSVEGDRVKNGYTF

clone_size: -
j_call: TRBJ1-6
d_call: -
v_call: TRBV6-5
cdr3_nt: TGTGCCAGCGGACTCCGGACCTCACCCCTCCACTTT
cdr3_aa: CASGLRTSPLHF

clone_size: -
j_call: TRBJ1-2
d_call: -
v_call: TRBV7-8
cdr3_nt: TGTGCCAGCAGCTTAGCGCTGGAGGTTAACTATGGCTACACCTTC
cdr3_aa: CASSLALEVNYGYTF

clone_size: once
j_call: TRBJ1-5
d_call: TRBD1
v_call: TRBV9
cdr3_nt: TGTGCCAGCAGCACCCAGGGGGACAATCAGCCCCAGCATTTT
cdr3_aa: CASSTQGDNQPQHF

clone_size: -
j_call: TRBJ2-7
d_call: -
v_call: TRBV19
cdr3_nt: TGTGCCAGTAGTATGGGACAAACCTACGAGCAGTACTTC
cdr3_aa: CASSMGQTYEQYF

clone_size: -
j_call: TRBJ2-3
d_call: -
v_call: TRBV11-2
cdr3_nt: TGTGCCAGCAGCCGCGCAGATACGCAGTATTTT
cdr3_aa: CASSRADTQYF

clone_size: -
j_call: TRBJ1-1
d_call: -
v_call: TRBV6-5
cdr3_nt: TGTGCCAGCCATTATGGACAGATTAACACTGAAGCTTTCTTT
cdr3_aa: CASHYGQINTEAFF

clone_size: -
j_call: TRBJ2-3
d_call: -
v_call: TRBV21-1
cdr3_nt: TGTGCCAGCCCTGTCGGCGGGCGACTAGCGGGAACCACAGATACGCAGTATTTT
cdr3_aa: CASPVGGRLAGTTDTQYF

clone_size: -
j_call: TRBJ2-3
d_call: -
v_call: TRBV4-1
cdr3_nt: TGCGCCAGCAGCCAAGGCCGGGACTCACTCCTCACAGATACGCAGTATTTT
cdr3_aa: CASSQGRDSLLTDTQYF

clone_size: -
j_call: TRBJ1-2
d_call: -
v_call: TRBV5-4
cdr3_nt: TGTGCCAGCCAACGGGGGGGCGCCTATGGCTACACCTTC
cdr3_aa: CASQRGGAYGYTF

clone_size: -
j_call: TRBJ2-4
d_call: TRBD1
v_call: TRBV28
cdr3_nt: TGTGCCAGCAGTCGGACAGGGGGGAGGGGAAACATTCAGTACTTC
cdr3_aa: CASSRTGGRGNIQYF

clone_size: -
j_call: TRBJ2-1
d_call: -
v_call: TRBV9
cdr3_nt: TGTGCCAGCAGCGTCGGGACCTACAATGAGCAGTTCTTC
cdr3_aa: CASSVGTYNEQFF

clone_size: -
j_call: TRBJ1-1
d_call: TRBD1
v_call: TRBV5-4
cdr3_nt: TGTGCCAGCAGCTTGGGACAGGGTGGTGAAGCTTTCTTT
cdr3_aa: CASSLGQGGEAFF

clone_size: -
j_call: TRBJ1-2
d_call: -
v_call: TRBV14
cdr3_nt: TGTGCCAGCAGCGGGGATTGGAGGGGCTATGGCTACACCTTC
cdr3_aa: CASSGDWRGYGYTF

clone_size: -
j_call: TRBJ1-2
d_call: -
v_call: TRBV7-2
cdr3_nt: TGTGCCAGCAGCTCTCTCGCGGCGGCCCTCTATGGCTACACCTTC
cdr3_aa: CASSSLAAALYGYTF

clone_size: once
j_call: TRBJ2-7
d_call: TRBD1
v_call: TRBV7-9
cdr3_nt: TGTGCCAGCAGCGCGGACAGGGAGATTACATACGAGCAGTACTTC
cdr3_aa: CASSADREITYEQYF

clone_size: -
j_call: TRBJ2-1
d_call: -
v_call: TRBV5-1
cdr3_nt: TGCGCCAGCAGCGCCGAGAGAGGGAGTGAGCAGTTCTTC
cdr3_aa: CASSAERGSEQFF

clone_size: -
j_call: TRBJ1-2
d_call: TRBD1
v_call: TRBV9
cdr3_nt: TGTGCCAGCAGCGAGCGCCGGGAGGCAGGGGGCGCCTATGGCTACACCTTC
cdr3_aa: CASSERREAGGAYGYTF

clone_size: many
j_call: TRBJ1-2
d_call: -
v_call: TRBV7-9
cdr3_nt: TGTGCCAGCAGCTTAGATTTCGGGGGCTACACCTTC
cdr3_aa: CASSLDFGGYTF

clone_size: -
j_call: TRBJ2-7
d_call: TRBD1
v_call: TRBV6-6
cdr3_nt: TGTGCCAGCAGTTACCGGACAGGAACTCCCTACGAGCAGTACTTC
cdr3_aa: CASSYRTGTPYEQYF

clone_size: -
j_call: TRBJ1-4
d_call: TRBD1
v_call: TRBV3-1/TRBV3-2
cdr3_nt: TGTGCCAGCAGCCTAGACAGGGGCCCTAATGAAAAACTGTTTTTT
cdr3_aa: CASSLDRGPNEKLFF

clone_size: -
j_call: TRBJ1-2
d_call: -
v_call: TRBV18
cdr3_nt: TGTGCCAGCTCACCAAGTGCGGGCCACGGTGGCTACACCTTC
cdr3_aa: CASSPSAGHGGYTF

clone_size: -
j_call: TRBJ1-5
d_call: -
v_call: TRBV18
cdr3_nt: TGTGCCAGCTCACCAAAGGCCATGGGCAATGCGAATCAGCCCCAGCATTTT
cdr3_aa: CASSPKAMGNANQPQHF

clone_size: -
j_call: TRBJ2-2
d_call: -
v_call: TRBV25-1
cdr3_nt: TGTGCCAGCAGTGAATGGCGGGGAGCCGACACCGGGGAGCTGTTTTTT
cdr3_aa: CASSEWRGADTGELFF

clone_size: -
j_call: TRBJ2-2
d_call: -
v_call: TRBV18
cdr3_nt: TGTGCCAGCTCTCCAGTCCGCGGAGAGGCGACCGGGGAGCTGTTTTTT
cdr3_aa: CASSPVRGEATGELFF

clone_size: few
j_call: TRBJ1-3
d_call: TRBD1
v_call: TRBV6-2/TRBV6-3
cdr3_nt: TGTGCCAGCAGCACGACAGGGGGCCTGAACACCATATATTTT
cdr3_aa: CASSTTGGLNTIYF

clone_size: -
j_call: TRBJ1-1
d_call: -
v_call: TRBV11-2
cdr3_nt: TGTGCCAGCAGCTCCTCCAGGGGTAGAGCTGAAGCTTTCTTT
cdr3_aa: CASSSSRGRAEAFF

clone_size: -
j_call: TRBJ1-5
d_call: -
v_call: TRBV2
cdr3_nt: TGTGCCAGCAGGCGCGAGACGGGGGGAGGTGGCAATCAGCCCCAGCATTTT
cdr3_aa: CASRRETGGGGNQPQHF

clone_size: -
j_call: TRBJ2-5
d_call: -
v_call: TRBV19
cdr3_nt: TGTGCCAGTAGTCGGGACTCCTACCAAGAGACCCAGTACTTC
cdr3_aa: CASSRDSYQETQYF